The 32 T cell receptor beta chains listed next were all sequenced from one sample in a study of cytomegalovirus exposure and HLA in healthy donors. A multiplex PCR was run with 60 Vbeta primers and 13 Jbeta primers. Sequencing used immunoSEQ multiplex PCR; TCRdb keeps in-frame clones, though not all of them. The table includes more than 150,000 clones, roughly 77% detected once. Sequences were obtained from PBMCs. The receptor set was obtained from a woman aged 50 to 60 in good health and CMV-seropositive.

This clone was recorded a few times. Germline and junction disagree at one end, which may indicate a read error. The CDR3 here is CSSSFTAEAFF. CDR3 nucleotides: TGTTCCAGCAGCTTTACAGCTGAAGCTTTCTTT. The V call is TRBV7-9, the J call TRBJ1-1; D gene unclear. The CDR3 totals 11 residues. CDR1 is SEHNR and CDR2 is FQNEAQ in the germline V gene (reference sequence).

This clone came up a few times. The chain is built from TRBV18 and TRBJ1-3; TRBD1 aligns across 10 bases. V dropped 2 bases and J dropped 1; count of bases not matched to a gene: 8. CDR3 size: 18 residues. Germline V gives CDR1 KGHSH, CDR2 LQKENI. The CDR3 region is CASSPSGTGVNSGNTIYF. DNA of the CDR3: TGTGCCAGCTCACCATCCGGGACAGGGGTTAATTCTGGAAACACCATATATTTT.

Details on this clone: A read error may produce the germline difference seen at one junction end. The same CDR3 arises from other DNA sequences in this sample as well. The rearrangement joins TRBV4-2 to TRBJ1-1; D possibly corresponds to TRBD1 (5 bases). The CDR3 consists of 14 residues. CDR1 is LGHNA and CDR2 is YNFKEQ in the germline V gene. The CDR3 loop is CASSQGGANTEAFF. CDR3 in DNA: TGTGCCAGCAGCCAAGGTGGGGCGAACACCGAAGCTTTCTTT.

This chain's CDR3 is CASSISSGGDTGELFF. CDR3 nucleotides: TGTGCCAGCAGCATATCTAGCGGGGGGGACACCGGGGAGCTGTTTTTT. V usage is TRBV12-1 and J usage is TRBJ2-2; whether TRBD2, the table's D call, matches the DNA was not checked. TRBV12-1 has pseudogene status. The CDR3 loop spans 16 amino acids.

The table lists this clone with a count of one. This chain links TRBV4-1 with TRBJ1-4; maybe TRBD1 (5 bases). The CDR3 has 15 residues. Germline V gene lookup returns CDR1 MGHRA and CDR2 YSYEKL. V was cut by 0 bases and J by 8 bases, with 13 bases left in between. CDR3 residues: CASSQDFRVREKLFF. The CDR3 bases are TGCGCCAGCAGCCAAGATTTCAGGGTACGCGAAAAACTGTTTTTT.

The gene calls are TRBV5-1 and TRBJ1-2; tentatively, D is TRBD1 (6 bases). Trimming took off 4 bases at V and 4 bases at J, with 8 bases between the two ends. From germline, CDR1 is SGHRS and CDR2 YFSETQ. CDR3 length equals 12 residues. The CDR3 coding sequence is TGCGCCAGCAGCCCGGACAGCTATGGCTACACCTTC. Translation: CASSPDSYGYTF.

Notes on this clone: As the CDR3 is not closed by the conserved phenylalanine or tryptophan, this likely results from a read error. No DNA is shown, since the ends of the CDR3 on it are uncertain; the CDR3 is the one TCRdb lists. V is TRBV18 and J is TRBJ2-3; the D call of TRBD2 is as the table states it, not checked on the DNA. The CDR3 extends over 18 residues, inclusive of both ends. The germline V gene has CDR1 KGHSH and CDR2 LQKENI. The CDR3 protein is CASSPPTSGRAWDGGVSI.

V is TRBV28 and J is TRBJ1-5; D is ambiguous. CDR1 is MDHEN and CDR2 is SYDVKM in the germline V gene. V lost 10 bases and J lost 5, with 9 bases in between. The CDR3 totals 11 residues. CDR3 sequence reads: CAIGLDQPQHF. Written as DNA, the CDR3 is TGTGCCATTGGTTTAGATCAGCCCCAGCATTTT.

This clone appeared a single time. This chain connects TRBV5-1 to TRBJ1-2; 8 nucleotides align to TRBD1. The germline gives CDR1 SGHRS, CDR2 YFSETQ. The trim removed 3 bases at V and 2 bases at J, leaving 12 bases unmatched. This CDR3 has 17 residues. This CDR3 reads CASSSNLVQGANYGYTF. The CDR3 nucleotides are TGCGCCAGCAGCTCAAACCTTGTTCAGGGGGCGAACTATGGCTACACCTTC. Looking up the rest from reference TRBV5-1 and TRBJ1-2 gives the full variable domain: KAGVTQTPRYLIKTRGQQVTLSCSPISGHRSVSWYQQTPGQGLQFLFEYFSETQRNKGNFPGRFSGRQFSNSRSEMNVSTLELGDSALYLCASSSNLVQGANYGYTFGSGTRLTVV.

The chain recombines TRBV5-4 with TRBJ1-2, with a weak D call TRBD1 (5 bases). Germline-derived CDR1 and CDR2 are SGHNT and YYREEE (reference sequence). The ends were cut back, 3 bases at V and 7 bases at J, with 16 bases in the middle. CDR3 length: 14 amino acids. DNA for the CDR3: TGTGCCAGCAGCTCAGAGCGGGGAGGGGTTGGCTACACCTTC. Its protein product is CASSSERGGVGYTF.

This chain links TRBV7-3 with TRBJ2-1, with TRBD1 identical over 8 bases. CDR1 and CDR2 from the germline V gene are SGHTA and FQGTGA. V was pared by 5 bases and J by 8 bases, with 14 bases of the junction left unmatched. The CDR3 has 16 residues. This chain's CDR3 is CASSPEGTGVGYEQFF. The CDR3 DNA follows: TGTGCCAGCAGCCCCGAGGGGACAGGTGTAGGTTATGAGCAGTTCTTC.

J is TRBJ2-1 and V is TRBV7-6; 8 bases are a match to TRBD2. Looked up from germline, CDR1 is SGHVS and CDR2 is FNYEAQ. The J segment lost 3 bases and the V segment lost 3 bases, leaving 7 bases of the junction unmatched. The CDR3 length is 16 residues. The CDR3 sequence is CASSLDTSGVYNEQFF. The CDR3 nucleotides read TGTGCCAGCAGCTTGGATACTAGCGGAGTCTACAATGAGCAGTTCTTC. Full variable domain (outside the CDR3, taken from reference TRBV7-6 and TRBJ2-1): GAGVSQSPRYKVTKRGQDVALRCDPISGHVSLYWYRQALGQGPEFLTYFNYEAQQDKSGLPNDRFSAERPEGSISTLTIQRTEQRDSAMYRCASSLDTSGVYNEQFFGPGTRLTVL.

This chain's CDR3 is CASSLGTGGNNSPLHF. DNA for the CDR3: TGTGCCAGCAGCCTGGGGACAGGGGGCAATAATTCACCCCTCCACTTT. The chain couples TRBV5-6 to TRBJ1-6, with 12 bases aligning to TRBD1. This CDR3 has 16 amino acids. V shed 4 bases and J 5 bases; nucleotides not matched to a gene: 4. The germline CDR1 and CDR2 sequences are SGHDT and YYEEEE.

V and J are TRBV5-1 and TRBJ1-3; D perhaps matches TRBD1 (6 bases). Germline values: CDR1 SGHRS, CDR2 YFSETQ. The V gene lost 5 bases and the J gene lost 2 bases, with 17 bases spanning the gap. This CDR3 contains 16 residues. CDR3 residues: CASSSSRDTAGNTIYF. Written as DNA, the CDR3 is TGCGCCAGCAGTTCATCCCGGGACACGGCTGGAAACACCATATATTTT.

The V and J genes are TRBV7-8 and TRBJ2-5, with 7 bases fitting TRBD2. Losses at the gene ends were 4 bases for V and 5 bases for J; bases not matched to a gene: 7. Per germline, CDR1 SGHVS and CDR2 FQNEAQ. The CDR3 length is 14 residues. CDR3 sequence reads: CASSSWTRRETQYF. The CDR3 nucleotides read TGTGCCAGCAGCTCTTGGACTAGGCGGGAGACCCAGTACTTC.

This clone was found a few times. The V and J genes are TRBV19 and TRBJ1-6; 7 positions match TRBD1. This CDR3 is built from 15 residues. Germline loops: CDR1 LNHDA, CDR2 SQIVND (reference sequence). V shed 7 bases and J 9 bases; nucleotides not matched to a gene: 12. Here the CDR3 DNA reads TGTGCCAGTACATCAAACAGGGGAATCGGTTCACCCCTCCACTTT. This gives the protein CASTSNRGIGSPLHF. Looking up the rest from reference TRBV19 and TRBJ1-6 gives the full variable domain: DGGITQSPKYLFRKEGQNVTLSCEQNLNHDAMYWYRQDPGQGLRLIYYSQIVNDFQKGDIAEGYSVSREKKESFPLTVTSAQKNPTAFYLCASTSNRGIGSPLHFGNGTRLTVT.

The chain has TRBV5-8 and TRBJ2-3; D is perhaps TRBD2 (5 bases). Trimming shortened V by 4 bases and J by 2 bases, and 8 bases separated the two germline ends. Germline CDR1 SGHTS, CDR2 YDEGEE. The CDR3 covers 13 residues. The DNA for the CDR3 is TGTGCCAGCAGCGACGGGGACACAGATACGCAGTATTTT. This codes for CASSDGDTDTQYF.

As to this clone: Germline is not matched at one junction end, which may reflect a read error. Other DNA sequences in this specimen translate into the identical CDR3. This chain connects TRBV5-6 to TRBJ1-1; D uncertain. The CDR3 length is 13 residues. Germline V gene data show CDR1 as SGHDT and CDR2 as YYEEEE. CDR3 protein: CASRELMNTEAFF. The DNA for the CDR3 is TGTGCCAGCAGGGAGTTGATGAATACTGAAGCTTTCTTT.

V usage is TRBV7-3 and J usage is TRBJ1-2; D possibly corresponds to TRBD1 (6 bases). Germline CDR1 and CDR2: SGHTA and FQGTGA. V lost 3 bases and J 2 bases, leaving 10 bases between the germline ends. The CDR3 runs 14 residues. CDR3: CASSFNTGNYGYTF. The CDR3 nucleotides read TGTGCCAGCAGCTTCAACACAGGGAACTATGGCTACACCTTC.

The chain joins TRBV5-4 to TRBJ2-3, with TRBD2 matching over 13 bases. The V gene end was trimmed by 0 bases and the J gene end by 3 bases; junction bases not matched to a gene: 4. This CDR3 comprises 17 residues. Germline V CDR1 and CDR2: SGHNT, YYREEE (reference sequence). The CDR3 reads CASSLGTSGSGTDTQYF. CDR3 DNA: TGTGCCAGCAGCTTGGGGACTAGCGGGAGTGGGACAGATACGCAGTATTTT.

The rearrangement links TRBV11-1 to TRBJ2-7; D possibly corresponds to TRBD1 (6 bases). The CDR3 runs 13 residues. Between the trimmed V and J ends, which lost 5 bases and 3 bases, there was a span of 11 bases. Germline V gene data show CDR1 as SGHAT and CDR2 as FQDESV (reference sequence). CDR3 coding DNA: TGTGCCAGCAGCCTCCAAGGGGGCTACGAGCAGTACTTC. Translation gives CASSLQGGYEQYF.

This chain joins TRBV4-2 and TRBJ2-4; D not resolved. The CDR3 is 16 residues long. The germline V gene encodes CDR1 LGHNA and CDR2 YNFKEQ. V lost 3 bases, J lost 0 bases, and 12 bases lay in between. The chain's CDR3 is CASSHQPTVAKNIQYF. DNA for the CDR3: TGTGCCAGCAGCCATCAACCTACAGTAGCCAAAAACATTCAGTACTTC.

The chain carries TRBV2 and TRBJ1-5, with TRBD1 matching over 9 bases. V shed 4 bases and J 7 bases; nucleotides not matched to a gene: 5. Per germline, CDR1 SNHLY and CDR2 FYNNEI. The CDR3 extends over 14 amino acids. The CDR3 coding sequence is TGTGCCAGCAGTGGGACAGGGGCGTCACAGCCCCAGCATTTT. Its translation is CASSGTGASQPQHF.

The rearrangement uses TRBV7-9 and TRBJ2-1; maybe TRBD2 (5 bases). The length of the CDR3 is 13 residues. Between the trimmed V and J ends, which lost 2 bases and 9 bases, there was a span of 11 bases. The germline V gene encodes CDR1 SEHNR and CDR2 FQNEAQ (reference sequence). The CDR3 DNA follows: TGTGCCAGCAGCTTACCCGGGAAGGGTGAGCAGTTCTTC. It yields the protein CASSLPGKGEQFF.

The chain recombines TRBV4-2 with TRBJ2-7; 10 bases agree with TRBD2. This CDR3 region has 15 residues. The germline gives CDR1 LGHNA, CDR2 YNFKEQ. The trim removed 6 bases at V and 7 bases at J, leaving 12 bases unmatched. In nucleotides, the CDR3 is TGTGCCAGCAGGACCCAGGCTAGCGGGGGTGGTGAGCAGTACTTC. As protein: CASRTQASGGGEQYF.

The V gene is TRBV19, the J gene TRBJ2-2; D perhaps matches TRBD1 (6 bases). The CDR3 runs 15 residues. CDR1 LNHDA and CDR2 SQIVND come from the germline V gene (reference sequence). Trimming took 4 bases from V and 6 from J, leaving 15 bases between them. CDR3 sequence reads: CASSKRVQGPGELFF. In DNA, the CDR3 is TGTGCCAGTAGTAAACGGGTCCAGGGGCCCGGGGAGCTGTTTTTT.

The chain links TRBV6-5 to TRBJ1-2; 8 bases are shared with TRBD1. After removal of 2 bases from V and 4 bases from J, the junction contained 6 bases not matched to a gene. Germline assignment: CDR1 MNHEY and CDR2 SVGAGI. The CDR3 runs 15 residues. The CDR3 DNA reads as TGTGCCAGCAGTTACAGAGGACAGGGAGGCTATGGCTACACCTTC. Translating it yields CASSYRGQGGYGYTF.

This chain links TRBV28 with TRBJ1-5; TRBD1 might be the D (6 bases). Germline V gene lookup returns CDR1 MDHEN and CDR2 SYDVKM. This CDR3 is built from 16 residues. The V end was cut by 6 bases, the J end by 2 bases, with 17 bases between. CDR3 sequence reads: CASRTGSSRGNQPQHF. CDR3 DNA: TGTGCCAGCAGAACAGGGTCGAGCAGGGGCAATCAGCCCCAGCATTTT.

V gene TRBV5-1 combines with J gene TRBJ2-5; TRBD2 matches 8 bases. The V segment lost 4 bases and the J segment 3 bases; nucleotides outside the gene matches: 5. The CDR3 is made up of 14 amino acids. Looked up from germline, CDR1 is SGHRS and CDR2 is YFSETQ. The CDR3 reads CASSVGLAKETQYF. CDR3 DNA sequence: TGCGCCAGCAGCGTTGGACTAGCTAAAGAGACCCAGTACTTC.

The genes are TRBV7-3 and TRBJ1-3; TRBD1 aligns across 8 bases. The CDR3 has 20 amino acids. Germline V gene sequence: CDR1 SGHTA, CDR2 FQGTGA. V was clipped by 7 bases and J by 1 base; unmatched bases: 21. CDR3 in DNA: TGTGCCAGCATCCCGGGACAGGAGCAGATTTGGAAGGGTTCTGGAAACACCATATATTTT. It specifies CASIPGQEQIWKGSGNTIYF.

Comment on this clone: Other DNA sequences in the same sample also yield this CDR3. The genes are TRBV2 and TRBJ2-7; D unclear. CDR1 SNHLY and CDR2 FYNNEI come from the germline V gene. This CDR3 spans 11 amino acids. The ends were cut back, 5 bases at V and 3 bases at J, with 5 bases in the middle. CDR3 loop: CASSPNYEQYF. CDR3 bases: TGTGCCAGCAGTCCTAACTACGAGCAGTACTTC.

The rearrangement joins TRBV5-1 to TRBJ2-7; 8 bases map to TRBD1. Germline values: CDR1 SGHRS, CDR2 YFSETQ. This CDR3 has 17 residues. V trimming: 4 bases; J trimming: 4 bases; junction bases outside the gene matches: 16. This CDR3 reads CASSPSPDRGPLYEQYF. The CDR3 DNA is TGCGCCAGCAGCCCCAGCCCAGACAGGGGACCTCTTTACGAGCAGTACTTC. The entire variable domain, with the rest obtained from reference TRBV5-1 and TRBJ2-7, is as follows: KAGVTQTPRYLIKTRGQQVTLSCSPISGHRSVSWYQQTPGQGLQFLFEYFSETQRNKGNFPGRFSGRQFSNSRSEMNVSTLELGDSALYLCASSPSPDRGPLYEQYFGPGTRLTVT.